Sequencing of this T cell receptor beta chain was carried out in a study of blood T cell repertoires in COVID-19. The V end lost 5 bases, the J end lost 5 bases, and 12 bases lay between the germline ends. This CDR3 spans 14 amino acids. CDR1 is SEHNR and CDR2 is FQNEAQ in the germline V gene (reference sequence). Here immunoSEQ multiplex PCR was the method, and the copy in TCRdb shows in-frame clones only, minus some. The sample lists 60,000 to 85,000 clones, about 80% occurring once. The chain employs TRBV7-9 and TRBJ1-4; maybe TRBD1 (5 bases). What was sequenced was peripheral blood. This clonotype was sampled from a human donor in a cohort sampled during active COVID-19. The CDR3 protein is CASSRGTANEKLFF. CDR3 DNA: TGTGCCAGCAGCCGCGGGACGGCGAATGAAAAACTGTTTTTT.